Reported below is one T cell receptor beta chain. The repertoire was sequenced with immunoSEQ multiplex PCR; TCRdb's copy has only in-frame clones and lacks some. The sample holds approximately 100,000 clones, 94% seen once. This sample stems from a study of T cell changes during pregnancy in multiple sclerosis. The CDR3 consists of 14 residues. Germline V gives CDR1 SGHRS, CDR2 YFSETQ. The V and J ends lost 4 bases and 3 bases, in that order; junction bases with no gene match: 3. The material sequenced was peripheral blood, taken before pregnancy. This sequence originates from a female donor with multiple sclerosis, enrolled in a pregnancy study. The V call is TRBV5-1, the J call TRBJ2-5, with 10 bases identical to TRBD2. The CDR3: CASSRGLAEETQYF. CDR3 DNA: TGCGCCAGCAGCCGCGGACTAGCGGAAGAGACCCAGTACTTC.